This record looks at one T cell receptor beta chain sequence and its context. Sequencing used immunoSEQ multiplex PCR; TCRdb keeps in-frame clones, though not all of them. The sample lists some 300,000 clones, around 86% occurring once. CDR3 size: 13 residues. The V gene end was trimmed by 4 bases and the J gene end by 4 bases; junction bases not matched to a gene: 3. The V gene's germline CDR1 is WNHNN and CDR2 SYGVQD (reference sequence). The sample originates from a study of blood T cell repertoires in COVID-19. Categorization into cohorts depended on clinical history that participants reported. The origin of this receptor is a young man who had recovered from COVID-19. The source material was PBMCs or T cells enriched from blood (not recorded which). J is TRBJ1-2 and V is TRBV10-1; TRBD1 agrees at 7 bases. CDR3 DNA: TGCGCCAGCAGTGTGGGACAGAGCTATGGCTACACCTTC. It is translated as CASSVGQSYGYTF.